This is a list of T cell receptor beta chains from one sample in a study of blood T cell repertoires in COVID-19. Some clones are missing from TCRdb's copy, which holds only in-frame ones; the method was immunoSEQ multiplex PCR. The sample lists 260,000 or so clones, just over 85% occurring once. Sequenced: PBMCs or T cells enriched from blood (not recorded which). The receptors here all came from a man aged 18 to 29 who had recovered from COVID-19. Both conserved end residues are part of each CDR3. D genes are given only for firm matches. Where a row states a size, it is once, few, many or the class of an expanded clone; other rows omit it.

V	size	J	D	CDR3	DNA
TRBV28	NA	TRBJ2-7	NA	CASKGGRAYEQYF	TGTGCCAGCAAAGGCGGTCGGGCCTACGAGCAGTACTTC
TRBV11-3	NA	TRBJ1-6	NA	CATRGKGNSPLHF	TGTGCCACCCGGGGGAAGGGGAATTCACCCCTCCACTTT
TRBV5-1	NA	TRBJ2-2	NA	CASSGRGDANTGELFF	TGCGCCAGCAGTGGTAGGGGTGACGCGAACACCGGGGAGCTGTTTTTT
TRBV6-5	NA	TRBJ1-1	NA	CASKDRDNFEAFF	TGTGCCAGCAAGGACCGGGACAACTTTGAAGCTTTCTTT
TRBV2	NA	TRBJ1-2	TRBD1	CAITGDYGYTF	TGTGCCATCACAGGGGACTATGGCTACACCTTC
TRBV13	NA	TRBJ2-5	NA	CASSPPDSQETQYF	TGTGCCAGCAGCCCACCCGACAGCCAAGAGACCCAGTACTTC
TRBV19	NA	TRBJ2-7	TRBD2	CASSIRAGGPYEQYF	TGTGCCAGTAGTATCCGAGCGGGGGGGCCCTACGAGCAGTACTTC
TRBV15	NA	TRBJ1-2	NA	CATSRDRGDKSRSGYTF	TGTGCCACCAGCAGAGATCGAGGGGACAAGAGCCGCAGTGGCTACACCTTC
TRBV7-9	NA	TRBJ1-2	NA	CASSSLEEDRSYGYTF	TGTGCCAGCAGCAGCTTAGAAGAGGACAGATCCTATGGCTACACCTTC
TRBV7-8	once	TRBJ1-5	NA	CASSSEGVRKPQHF	TGTGCCAGCAGTTCAGAAGGGGTTCGGAAACCCCAGCATTTT
TRBV7-9	NA	TRBJ1-4	NA	CASSSTQGTNEKLFF	TGTGCCAGCAGCTCCACACAGGGAACTAATGAAAAACTGTTTTTT